These 7 T cell receptor beta chains came from one sample sequenced in a study of beta chain features in type 1 diabetes. Study results and caveats: Moderate yet significant TCRB CDR3 shortening was seen in Type 1 diabetes patients in all four CD4+ subsets.

What these receptors recognize is not known. Expressed TCRB transcripts were sequenced, since all the RNA that had been isolated was reverse transcribed. Assay used: immunoSEQ multiplex PCR; TCRdb lists only in-frame clones, some missing. The data show a few hundred thousand clones, with roughly 15% seen just once and roughly 0.015% held by the top ten. Material: naive CD4+ T cells from blood. Every receptor here comes from a man aged 18 to 35 with type 1 diabetes.

In its sample, this clone was seen a few times. CDR3 coding DNA: TGTGCCACCAGCAGAGGGTCAGCGGGGGGCTACAATGAGCAGTTCTTC. Its translation: CATSRGSAGGYNEQFF. The chain has TRBV15 and TRBJ2-1; 9 positions agree with TRBD2. V dropped 1 base and J dropped 3; count of bases not matched to a gene: 4. This CDR3 spans 16 amino acids. The germline V gene has CDR1 LNHNV and CDR2 YYDKDF (reference sequence).

The genes are TRBV2 and TRBJ1-1; TRBD1 matches at 10 bases. Germline V gene sequence: CDR1 SNHLY, CDR2 FYNNEI. There are 13 residues in the CDR3. V shed 9 bases and J 5 bases; nucleotides not matched to a gene: 6. The CDR3 region is CARVRDRGTEAFF. CDR3 DNA sequence: TGTGCCAGAGTCCGGGACAGGGGAACTGAAGCTTTCTTT.

The chain carries TRBV7-2 and TRBJ2-7; TRBD2 aligns across 11 bases. This CDR3 has 16 residues. V shed 4 bases and J 0 bases; nucleotides not matched to a gene: 5. Germline values: CDR1 SGHTA, CDR2 FQGNSA. CDR3 nucleotides: TGTGCCAGCAGCTACCGTAGCGGGGGGGCCTCCTACGAGCAGTACTTC. Protein sequence: CASSYRSGGASYEQYF.

V and J are TRBV5-1 and TRBJ2-4, with TRBD1 identical over 8 bases. The CDR3 has 14 residues. The V gene end was trimmed by 3 bases and the J gene end by 3 bases; junction bases not matched to a gene: 2. Germline assignment: CDR1 SGHRS and CDR2 YFSETQ. This CDR3 reads CASSSGQGKNIQYF. DNA for the CDR3: TGCGCCAGCAGCTCCGGACAGGGCAAAAACATTCAGTACTTC.

This clone was counted only a few times. This sequence joins TRBV7-7 and TRBJ2-7; perhaps TRBD1 as D (6 bases). With 1 base removed from V and 6 bases from J, the gap between germline ends came to 10 bases. The CDR3 loop spans 13 amino acids. The germline gives CDR1 SSHAT, CDR2 FNYEAQ (reference sequence). Here the CDR3 DNA reads TGTGCCAGCAGCTTAGAACAGGGCGGCGAGCAGTACTTC. Protein product: CASSLEQGGEQYF.

The chain has TRBV7-6 and TRBJ2-5; 11 nucleotides agree with TRBD2. CDR1 and CDR2 (germline): SGHVS, FNYEAQ. V was pared by 0 bases and J by 0 bases, with 6 bases of the junction left unmatched. The CDR3 runs 18 residues. In DNA form, the CDR3 reads TGTGCCAGCAGCTTAGCGGCGACTAGCGGGACGTACCAAGAGACCCAGTACTTC. Its protein product is CASSLAATSGTYQETQYF.

The rearrangement uses TRBV29-1 and TRBJ2-1; 11 nucleotides line up with TRBD2. Germline CDR1 and CDR2: SQVTM and ANQGSEA. The CDR3 runs 14 residues. V was clipped by 7 bases and J by 7 bases; unmatched bases: 9. CDR3 region: CSGGWTSGLNEQFF. The CDR3 nucleotides are TGCAGCGGGGGATGGACTAGCGGGTTAAATGAGCAGTTCTTC.